The sequence of this TCR beta chain was determined in a study of T cell repertoires in cytomegalovirus infection. Study-level background: It was the public TCR beta signatures that indicated both CMV infection and matching HLA type. Study-level findings and limits: The study identified carriers of CMV plus the relevant HLA from cumulative public TCR beta family frequency.

TCRdb reanalysed the reads using MiXCR and keeps one entry per CDR3 protein. The sample gives around 71,000 distinct CDR3 sequences, 20% to 25% of which show up once; roughly two thirds is in the top ten. This clonotype was counted a few times. Its antigen is undetermined. The V and J ends lost 5 bases and 10 bases respectively, with 18 bases between them. The germline CDR1 and CDR2 sequences are DFQATT and SNEGSKA (reference sequence). The CDR3 length is 12 residues. The chain couples TRBV20-1 to TRBJ2-7; perhaps TRBD2 as D (7 bases). The source is a human donor in good health (CMV status not recorded). Some clones in this sample may be carry-over from other donors' samples. The sequences come from CD8+ T cells from cultured PBMCs, collected from culture after CMV antigen stimulation. CDR3 residues: CSALKEGEGQYF. CDR3 bases: TGCAGTGCTCTGAAGGAGGGGGAGGGTCAGTACTTC.